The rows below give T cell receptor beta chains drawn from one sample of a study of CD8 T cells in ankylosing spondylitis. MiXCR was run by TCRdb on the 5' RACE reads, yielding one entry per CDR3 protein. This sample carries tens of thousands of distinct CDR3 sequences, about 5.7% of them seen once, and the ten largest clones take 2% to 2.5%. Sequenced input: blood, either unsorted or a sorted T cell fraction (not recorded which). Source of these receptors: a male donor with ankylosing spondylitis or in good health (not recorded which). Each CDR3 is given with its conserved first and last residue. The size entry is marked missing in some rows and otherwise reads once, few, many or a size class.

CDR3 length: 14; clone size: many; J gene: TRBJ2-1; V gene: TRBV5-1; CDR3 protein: CASSSNTGDNEQFF
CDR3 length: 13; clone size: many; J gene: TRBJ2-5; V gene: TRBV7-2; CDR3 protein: CASSSGRGETQYF
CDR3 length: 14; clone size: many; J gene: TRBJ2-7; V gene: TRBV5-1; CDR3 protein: CASSHGQGAYEQYF
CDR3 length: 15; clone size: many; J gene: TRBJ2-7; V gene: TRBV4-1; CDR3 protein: CASSQETMGLYEQYF
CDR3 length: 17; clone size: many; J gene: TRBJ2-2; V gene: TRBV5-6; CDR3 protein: CASSERRARVDIGELFF
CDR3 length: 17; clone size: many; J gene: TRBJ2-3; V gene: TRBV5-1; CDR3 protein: CASSLAPTSGGADTQYF
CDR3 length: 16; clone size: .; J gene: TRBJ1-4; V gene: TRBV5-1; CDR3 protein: CASSSTGLASNEKLFF
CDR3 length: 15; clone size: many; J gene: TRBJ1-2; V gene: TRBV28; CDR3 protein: CASSLGGHPLGGYTF
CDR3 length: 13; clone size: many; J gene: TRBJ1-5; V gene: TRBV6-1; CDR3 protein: CASSQGLQQPQHF
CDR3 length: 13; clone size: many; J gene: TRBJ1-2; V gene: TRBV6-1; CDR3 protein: CASRAAQGAGYTF
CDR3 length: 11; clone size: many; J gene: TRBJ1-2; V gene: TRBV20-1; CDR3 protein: CSATRQDGYTF
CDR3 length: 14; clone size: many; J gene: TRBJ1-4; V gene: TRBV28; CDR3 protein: CASSYGTGSGKLFF
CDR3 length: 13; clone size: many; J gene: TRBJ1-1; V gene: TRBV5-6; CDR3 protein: CASSWGLNTEAFF
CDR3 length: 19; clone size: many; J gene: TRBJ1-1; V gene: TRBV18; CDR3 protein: CASSPREVGTGGGSTEAFF
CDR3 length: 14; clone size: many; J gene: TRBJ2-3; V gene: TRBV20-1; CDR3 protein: CSAPPGGSTDTQYF
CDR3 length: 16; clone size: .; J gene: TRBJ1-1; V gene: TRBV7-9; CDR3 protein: CASSLAGQGARTEAFF
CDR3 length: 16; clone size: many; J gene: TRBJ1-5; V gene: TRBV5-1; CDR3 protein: CASSPGDTGDIQPQHF
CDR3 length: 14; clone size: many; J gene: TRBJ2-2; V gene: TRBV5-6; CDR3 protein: CASSIGRNTGELFF
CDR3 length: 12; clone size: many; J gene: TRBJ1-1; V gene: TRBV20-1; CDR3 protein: CSAGQRYTEAFF
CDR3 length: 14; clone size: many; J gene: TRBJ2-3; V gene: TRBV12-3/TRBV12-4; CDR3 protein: CASSLRDSTDTQYF
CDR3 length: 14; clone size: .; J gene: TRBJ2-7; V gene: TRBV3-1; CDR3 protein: CASSQGWSSYEQYF
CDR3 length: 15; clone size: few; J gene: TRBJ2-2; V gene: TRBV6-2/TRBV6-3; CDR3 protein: CASSYESSHTGELFF
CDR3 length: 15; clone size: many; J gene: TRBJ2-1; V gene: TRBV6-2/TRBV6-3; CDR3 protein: CASSYSEGGGNEQFF